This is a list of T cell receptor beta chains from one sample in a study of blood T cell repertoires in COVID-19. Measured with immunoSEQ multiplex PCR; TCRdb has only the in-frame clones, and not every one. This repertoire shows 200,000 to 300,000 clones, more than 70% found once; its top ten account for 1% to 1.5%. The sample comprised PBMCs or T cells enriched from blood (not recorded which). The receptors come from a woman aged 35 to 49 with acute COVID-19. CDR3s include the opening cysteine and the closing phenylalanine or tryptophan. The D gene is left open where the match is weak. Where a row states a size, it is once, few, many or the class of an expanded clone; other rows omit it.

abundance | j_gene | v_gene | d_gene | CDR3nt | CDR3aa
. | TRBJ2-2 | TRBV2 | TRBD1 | TGTGCCAGCAGTGACAACAGGGGGCGGACCGGGGAGCTGTTTTTT | CASSDNRGRTGELFF
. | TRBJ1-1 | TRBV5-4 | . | TGTGCCAGCAGCTTGGTGGGGGGGCTTACTGAAGCTTTCTTT | CASSLVGGLTEAFF
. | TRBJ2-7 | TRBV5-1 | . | TGCGCCAGCAGCTTGGAGCAGGTTGGCTACGAGCAGTACTTC | CASSLEQVGYEQYF
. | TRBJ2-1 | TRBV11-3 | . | TGTGCCAGCAGCCCAGGAACGAGCTCCTACAATGAGCAGTTCTTC | CASSPGTSSYNEQFF
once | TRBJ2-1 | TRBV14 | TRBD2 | TGTGCCAGCAGCCCCACCGGAAGCGGGAACAATGAGCAGTTCTTC | CASSPTGSGNNEQFF
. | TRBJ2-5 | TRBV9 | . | TGTGCCAGCAGCGCCCTAGCGAACCAAGAGACCCAGTACTTC | CASSALANQETQYF
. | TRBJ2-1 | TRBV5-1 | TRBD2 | TGCGCCAGCAGGTTTACCAATTCTCCGGCGGGAGGGCGTCATGAGCAGTTCTTC | CASRFTNSPAGGRHEQFF
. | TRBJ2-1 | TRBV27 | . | TGTGCCAGCAGTCGGGGGTACCCGTCCTACAATGAGCAGTTCTTC | CASSRGYPSYNEQFF
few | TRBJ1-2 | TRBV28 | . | TGTGCCAGCAGTTTATCAGGGACTGAAGGCTATGGCTACACCTTC | CASSLSGTEGYGYTF
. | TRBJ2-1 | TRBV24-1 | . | TGTGCCACCAGTGATCCAAATCTCAGTGAGCAGTTCTTC | CATSDPNLSEQFF
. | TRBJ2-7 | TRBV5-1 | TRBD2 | TGCGCCAGCAGCTTGTACTTGACTAGCGGTACTTCCTACGAGCAGTACTTC | CASSLYLTSGTSYEQYF
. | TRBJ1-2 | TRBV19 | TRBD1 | TGTGCCAGTACCCCGACAGGGGAAAGCTATGGCTACACCTTC | CASTPTGESYGYTF
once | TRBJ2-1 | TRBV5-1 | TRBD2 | TGCGCCAGCAGCTTGGTTGGTAGCGGGTCAAGCTCCTACAATGAGCAGTTCTTC | CASSLVGSGSSSYNEQFF
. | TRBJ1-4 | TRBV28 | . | TGTGCCAGCAGCCCCCCAGGCGCAACTAATGAAAAACTGTTTTTT | CASSPPGATNEKLFF
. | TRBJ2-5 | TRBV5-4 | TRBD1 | TGTGCCAGCAGCTCAAAGACAGGGGGCGAGGAGACCCAGTACTTC | CASSSKTGGEETQYF
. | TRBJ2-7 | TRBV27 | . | TGTGCCAGCAGTTGGGGCAGGGGCGACTACGAGCAGTACTTC | CASSWGRGDYEQYF
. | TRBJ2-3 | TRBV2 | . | TGTGCCAGCAGTGAGGGCGGCCGGACCGGGGGTACGCAGTATTTT | CASSEGGRTGGTQYF
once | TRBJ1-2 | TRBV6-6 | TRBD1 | TGTGCCAGCAGTTTCATAACAGGGGGCGCGGGTGGCTACACCTTC | CASSFITGGAGGYTF
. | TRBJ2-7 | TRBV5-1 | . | TGCGCCAGCAGCTCTATATCGGCGGGGGAGCAGTACTTC | CASSSISAGEQYF
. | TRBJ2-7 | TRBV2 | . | TGTGCCAGCAGTAAACAAACAGGGGACTCCGAGCAGTACTTC | CASSKQTGDSEQYF
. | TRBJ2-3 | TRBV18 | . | TGTGCCAGCTCACCGGAGTACCTCAGCACAGATACGCAGTATTTT | CASSPEYLSTDTQYF
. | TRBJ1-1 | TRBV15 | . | TGTGCCACCAGCGGGAGGACAGAAGCTTTCTTT | CATSGRTEAFF
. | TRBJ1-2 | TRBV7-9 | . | TGTGCCAGCAGCTTATACAGGGAAGGTGGCTACACCTTC | CASSLYREGGYTF
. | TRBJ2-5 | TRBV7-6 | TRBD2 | TGTGCCAGCAGCTTAGTAGCCCTAGGACTAGCGGGAGTTAAAGAGACCCAGTACTTC | CASSLVALGLAGVKETQYF
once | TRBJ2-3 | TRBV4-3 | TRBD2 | TGCGCCAGCAGCCAAGGAGAGCGGGAAGGGGATACGCAGTATTTT | CASSQGEREGDTQYF
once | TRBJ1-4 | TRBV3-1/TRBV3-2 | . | TGTGCCAGCAGCGGCGGGACTTTGGAGAATGAAAAACTGTTTTTT | CASSGGTLENEKLFF
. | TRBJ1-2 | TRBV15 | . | TGTGCCACCAGCAGAGATCAAGGGGGAGAGAGCTATGGCTACACCTTC | CATSRDQGGESYGYTF
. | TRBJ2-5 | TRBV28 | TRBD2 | TGTGCCAGCACCCTTGGGAGGGTAGAGACCCAGTACTTC | CASTLGRVETQYF
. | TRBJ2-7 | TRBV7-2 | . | TGTGCCAGCAGCTTCCAGGGGGGCGGGATCTTCTACGAGCAGTACTTC | CASSFQGGGIFYEQYF
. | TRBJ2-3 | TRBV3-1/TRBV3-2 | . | TGTGCCAGCAGCCGGAATCCGGGACTTGCGACAGATACGCAGTATTTT | CASSRNPGLATDTQYF
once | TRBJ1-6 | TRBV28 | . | TGTGCCAGCAGTTTCTTCCGGGGGACCAACAATTCACCCCTCCACTTT | CASSFFRGTNNSPLHF
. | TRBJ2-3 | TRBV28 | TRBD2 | TGTGCCAGCAGTTTATGGCTAGCGGGCTCCACAGATACGCAGTATTTT | CASSLWLAGSTDTQYF